The 21 T cell receptor beta chains reported below all come from one sample, sequenced in a study of blood T cell repertoires in COVID-19. Profiled with immunoSEQ multiplex PCR; TCRdb holds only in-frame clones, not every one. The repertoire includes about 200,000 clones, nearly 90% of them detected once, and 0.62% sits in the top ten. Sequenced sample: peripheral blood. These receptors all come from a man aged 45-65 years with acute or convalescent COVID-19.

This chain links TRBV4-2 with TRBJ1-3, with unresolved D. V was trimmed by 0 bases and J by 1 base, leaving 10 bases between them. The CDR3 spans 16 residues. CDR1 LGHNA and CDR2 YNFKEQ come from the germline V gene. CDR3 nucleotides: TGTGCCAGCAGCCAAGATCCGTTAGTATCTGGAAACACCATATATTTT. This gives the protein CASSQDPLVSGNTIYF.

This sequence joins TRBV7-3 and TRBJ2-5; TRBD2 matches at 14 bases. This CDR3 is built from 17 residues. The trim removed 2 bases at V and 4 bases at J, leaving 6 bases unmatched. Germline CDR1 is SGHTA and CDR2 is FQGTGA. This chain's CDR3 is CASSLATSGGVAETQYF. CDR3 sequence (DNA): TGTGCCAGCAGCTTAGCGACTAGCGGGGGGGTTGCAGAGACCCAGTACTTC.

The J gene is TRBJ2-1, the V gene TRBV5-1, with 8 nucleotides matching TRBD1. The CDR3 is made up of 14 amino acids. Germline CDR1 and CDR2: SGHRS and YFSETQ. V shed 4 bases and J 9 bases; nucleotides not matched to a gene: 9. The CDR3 bases are TGCGCCAGCAGCGGGACAGGCGAATTAGGTGAGCAGTTCTTC. Protein: CASSGTGELGEQFF.

V usage is TRBV6-6 and J usage is TRBJ1-1; 10 nucleotides agree with TRBD1. This CDR3 is built from 14 residues. The trim removed 5 bases at V and 8 bases at J, leaving 8 bases unmatched. Germline loops: CDR1 MNHNY, CDR2 SVGAGI (reference sequence). The CDR3 loop reads CASSTTGGALEAFF. CDR3 coding DNA: TGTGCCAGCAGTACGACAGGGGGCGCGTTAGAAGCTTTCTTT.

V gene TRBV7-9 combines with J gene TRBJ2-1; D gene ambiguous. Germline V lookup: CDR1 SEHNR, CDR2 FQNEAQ (reference sequence). The CDR3 length is 14 residues. V shed 0 bases and J shed 0 bases, with 3 bases lying between them. CDR3 in DNA: TGTGCCAGCAGCTTAGCGAGCTCCTACAATGAGCAGTTCTTC. Translation gives CASSLASSYNEQFF.

The chain uses TRBV24-1 and TRBJ2-1, with D possibly TRBD2 on 6 matching bases. CDR1 and CDR2 from the germline V gene are KGHDR and SFDVKD. The CDR3 is 16 residues long. V was trimmed by 3 bases and J by 0 bases, leaving 11 bases between them. The CDR3 here is CATSDPSSVSYNEQFF. The CDR3 nucleotides are TGTGCCACCAGTGATCCTTCTAGCGTCTCCTACAATGAGCAGTTCTTC.

The sample holds one count of this clone. The genes are TRBV7-3 and TRBJ2-1, with 11 bases fitting TRBD2. The CDR3 covers 15 residues. Germline CDR1 SGHTA, CDR2 FQGTGA. With V trimmed by 5 bases and J by 5 bases, 5 bases remained unmatched. This CDR3 reads CASSELAGDHNEQFF. CDR3 nucleotides: TGTGCCAGCAGCGAACTAGCGGGGGACCACAATGAGCAGTTCTTC.

This chain joins TRBV4-3 and TRBJ1-1; no clear D gene. Trimming cost V 0 bases and J 0 bases, with 8 bases left between them. CDR3 length: 15 amino acids. Germline assignment: CDR1 LGHNA and CDR2 YSLEER. Here the CDR3 DNA reads TGCGCCAGCAGCCAAGAAAACAGTTTGAACACTGAAGCTTTCTTT. Translating it yields CASSQENSLNTEAFF.

The sample holds a few counts of this clone. The CDR3 is CASSIDRGNDYSNQPQHF. CDR3 nucleotides: TGTGCCAGTAGTATAGACAGGGGGAACGATTATAGCAATCAGCCCCAGCATTTT. This sequence joins TRBV19 and TRBJ1-5, with TRBD1 matching over 7 bases. The CDR3 is 18 amino acids. J gave up 0 bases and V 0 bases, and 8 bases lay outside the gene matches. Per germline, CDR1 LNHDA and CDR2 SQIVND (reference sequence).

The rearrangement joins TRBV5-1 to TRBJ1-4; TRBD1 matches 9 bases. The CDR3 is 14 amino acids. After removal of 2 bases from V and 7 bases from J, the junction contained 3 bases not matched to a gene. Germline loops: CDR1 SGHRS, CDR2 YFSETQ. CDR3 region: CASSLAGQGEKLFF. DNA of the CDR3: TGCGCCAGCAGCTTAGCGGGACAGGGTGAAAAACTGTTTTTT.

The V gene is TRBV19, the J gene TRBJ2-2; 8 bases are a match to TRBD1. Germline assignment: CDR1 LNHDA and CDR2 SQIVND (reference sequence). The trim removed 5 bases at V and 0 bases at J, leaving 8 bases unmatched. The CDR3 is made up of 17 amino acids. The chain's CDR3 is CASSERDRPTNTGELFF. The CDR3, as DNA: TGTGCCAGTAGTGAAAGGGACAGGCCTACGAACACCGGGGAGCTGTTTTTT.

This clone was detected only once. The chain recombines TRBV5-6 with TRBJ1-4, with 8 bases identical to TRBD1. Losses at the gene ends were 4 bases for V and 4 bases for J; bases not matched to a gene: 12. Germline values: CDR1 SGHDT, CDR2 YYEEEE. The CDR3 is 17 amino acids. The CDR3 region has the DNA TGTGCCAGCAGCGCTATCCGGACAGGGAAAAGTAATGAAAAACTGTTTTTT. Protein product: CASSAIRTGKSNEKLFF. The variable domain in full, with the rest retrieved from reference TRBV5-6 and TRBJ1-4, is DAGVTQSPTHLIKTRGQQVTLRCSPKSGHDTVSWYQQALGQGPQFIFQYYEEEERQRGNFPDRFSGHQFPNYSSELNVNALLLGDSALYLCASSAIRTGKSNEKLFFGSGTQLSVL.

The rearrangement links TRBV6-5 to TRBJ1-1; D unclear. Trimming took 5 bases from V and 0 from J, leaving 10 bases between them. Germline lookup yields CDR1 MNHEY and CDR2 SVGAGI. CDR3 length: 14 residues. The CDR3 loop is CASSPERLNTEAFF. Written as DNA, the CDR3 is TGTGCCAGCAGTCCCGAGAGGTTGAACACTGAAGCTTTCTTT.

Concerning this clone itself: One junction end does not reproduce the germline sequence, and a read error may be involved. The chain recombines TRBV9 with TRBJ2-1; 11 bases map to TRBD2. Per germline, CDR1 SGDLS and CDR2 YYNGEE. CDR3 length: 17 amino acids. The CDR3 nucleotides read TGTGCCAGCAGCGTACCGACTAGCGGGGATTCCTACAATGGGCAGTTCTTC. Translation gives CASSVPTSGDSYNGQFF. The complete variable domain, with remaining parts taken from reference TRBV9 and TRBJ2-1, reads DSGVTQTPKHLITATGQRVTLRCSPRSGDLSVYWYQQSLDQGLQFLIQYYNGEERAKGNILERFSAQQFPDLHSELNLSSLELGDSALYFCASSVPTSGDSYNGQFFGPGTRLTVL.

In regard to this clone: This specimen includes other DNA sequences encoding the same CDR3. This chain connects TRBV30 to TRBJ1-5; D uncertain. Germline V gene data show CDR1 as GTSNPN and CDR2 as SVGIG (reference sequence). Trimming took off 1 base at V and 2 bases at J, with 6 bases between the two ends. The CDR3 is made up of 13 amino acids. The CDR3 protein is CAWSGGGNQPQHF. CDR3 sequence (DNA): TGTGCCTGGAGTGGAGGAGGCAATCAGCCCCAGCATTTT.

The chain has TRBV5-6 and TRBJ1-2, with D maybe TRBD1 (5 bases). Germline CDR1 and CDR2: SGHDT and YYEEEE. The CDR3 is 16 amino acids. Trimming left V 4 bases short and J 8 bases short, with 24 bases between. CDR3 region: CASSTRQWGDFGGYTF. Written as DNA, the CDR3 is TGTGCCAGCAGCACCCGGCAGTGGGGGGACTTCGGGGGCTACACCTTC. Full variable domain (rest looked up from reference TRBV5-6 and TRBJ1-2): DAGVTQSPTHLIKTRGQQVTLRCSPKSGHDTVSWYQQALGQGPQFIFQYYEEEERQRGNFPDRFSGHQFPNYSSELNVNALLLGDSALYLCASSTRQWGDFGGYTFGSGTRLTVV.

The gene calls are TRBV10-3 and TRBJ1-2; D is undetermined. The germline V and J ends were trimmed by 3 bases and 4 bases, with 9 bases remaining between them. Germline CDR1 reads ENHRY; CDR2 reads SYGVKD. The CDR3 is made up of 13 amino acids. The CDR3 spells CAISDLQIYGYTF. The DNA for the CDR3 is TGTGCCATCAGTGATTTGCAGATCTATGGCTACACCTTC.

The V gene is TRBV10-3, the J gene TRBJ2-3; TRBD2 matches 14 bases. J was trimmed by 0 bases and V by 5 bases; bases with no gene match: 7. Germline CDR1 reads ENHRY; CDR2 reads SYGVKD. The CDR3 is made up of 18 amino acids. CDR3 sequence (DNA): TGTGCCATCAGTACCGGACTAGCGGGGGGAACTAGCACAGATACGCAGTATTTT. Amino acid sequence: CAISTGLAGGTSTDTQYF.

This chain links TRBV27 with TRBJ2-3; TRBD2 agrees at 8 bases. The CDR3 length is 15 residues. Trimming at V came to 3 bases and at J to 5 bases, leaving 7 bases not matched to a gene. CDR1 and CDR2 from the germline V gene are MNHEY and SMNVEV (reference sequence). CDR3 sequence: CASSFFAGGRDTQYF. The CDR3 bases are TGTGCCAGCAGTTTTTTTGCGGGAGGCCGAGATACGCAGTATTTT.

J is TRBJ2-3 and V is TRBV15; a possible D gene is TRBD2 (6 bases). CDR3 length: 17 residues. The ends were cut back, 1 base at V and 1 base at J, with 15 bases in the middle. Germline V CDR1 and CDR2: LNHNV, YYDKDF (reference sequence). CDR3 in amino acids: CATSRGRAPTGTDTQYF. Here the CDR3 DNA reads TGTGCCACCAGCAGAGGGAGGGCCCCAACTGGCACAGATACGCAGTATTTT.

The table lists this clone with a count of one. The rearrangement links TRBV9 to TRBJ2-2, with TRBD2 as a possible D gene (6 bases). The V end was cut by 0 bases, the J end by 0 bases, with 15 bases between. Per the germline V gene, CDR1 is SGDLS and CDR2 is YYNGEE. The CDR3 loop spans 18 amino acids. DNA of the CDR3: TGTGCCAGCAGCGTAGCTAGAAGGGGACTGGCGAACACCGGGGAGCTGTTTTTT. Translation: CASSVARRGLANTGELFF.